These 27 T cell receptor beta chains were sequenced from one sample in a study of cytomegalovirus exposure and HLA in healthy donors. The primer mix had 60 Vbeta and 13 Jbeta primers. TCRdb's copy holds only in-frame clones and misses some; the assay was immunoSEQ multiplex PCR. The sample has 130,000 to 150,000 clones, roughly 79% seen once; the top ten hold approximately 9.7%. Sequencing input: PBMCs. These receptors all stem from a woman aged 60 to 75 in good health and CMV-seropositive.

The chain employs TRBV15 and TRBJ2-5; D perhaps matches TRBD2 (5 bases). The CDR3 is made up of 15 amino acids. The germline V gene has CDR1 LNHNV and CDR2 YYDKDF (reference sequence). V was trimmed by 1 base and J by 5 bases, leaving 14 bases between them. CDR3 coding DNA: TGTGCCACCAGCAGAGTTGGGGAGCTGGGGGAGACCCAGTACTTC. It translates to CATSRVGELGETQYF.

V gene TRBV4-1 combines with J gene TRBJ1-1, with D possibly matching TRBD1 (5 bases). V lost 3 bases and J lost 8, with 19 bases in between. CDR1 is MGHRA and CDR2 is YSYEKL in the germline V gene. The CDR3 has 15 residues. The CDR3 here is CASSQPGSLGAEAFF. CDR3 nucleotides: TGCGCCAGCAGCCAGCCTGGGTCCCTAGGGGCCGAAGCTTTCTTT.

The chain is built from TRBV4-3 and TRBJ2-4; TRBD2 might be the D (6 bases). This CDR3 has 16 residues. V lost 1 base and J 0 bases, leaving 10 bases between the germline ends. In germline, CDR1 is LGHNA, CDR2 YSLEER. The CDR3, as DNA: TGCGCCAGCAGCCAAGCGGGGGACTTAGCCAAAAACATTCAGTACTTC. Translation gives CASSQAGDLAKNIQYF.

This clone turned up a few times. The chain employs TRBV19 and TRBJ1-4; D gene uncertain. Germline V CDR1 and CDR2: LNHDA, SQIVND (reference sequence). Between the trimmed V and J ends, which lost 5 bases and 6 bases, there was a span of 16 bases. The CDR3 runs 15 residues. CDR3 bases: TGTGCCAGTAGTGTTGTTACATTGTTGGATGAAAAACTGTTTTTT. Protein: CASSVVTLLDEKLFF.

The chain has TRBV28 and TRBJ2-3; 10 positions agree with TRBD2. The CDR3 is 17 residues long. CDR1 and CDR2 (germline): MDHEN, SYDVKM. Germline trimming cut 4 bases from V and 1 base from J; bases unmatched to any gene: 8. CDR3 nucleotides: TGTGCCAGCAGTTACCCGGTAGGGACTAGCGGCACAGATACGCAGTATTTT. It translates to CASSYPVGTSGTDTQYF.

The chain combines TRBV18 with TRBJ2-1, with 9 positions matching TRBD2. The trim removed 3 bases at V and 8 bases at J, leaving 8 bases unmatched. Germline CDR1 KGHSH, CDR2 LQKENI. This CDR3 region has 15 residues. CDR3 DNA sequence: TGTGCCAGCTCACCCGGCGGACTAGCGAGAGATGAGCAGTTCTTC. Translation: CASSPGGLARDEQFF. Full variable domain (missing parts from reference TRBV18 and TRBJ2-1): NAGVMQNPRHLVRRRGQEARLRCSPMKGHSHVYWYRQLPEEGLKFMVYLQKENIIDESGMPKERFSAEFPKEGPSILRIQQVVRGDSAAYFCASSPGGLARDEQFFGPGTRLTVL.

The CDR3 DNA reads TGCGCCAGCAGCTCTCGAGGGGGCCACTCCTACGAGCAGTACTTC. Protein: CASSSRGGHSYEQYF. The chain couples TRBV5-1 to TRBJ2-7, with 7 bases lining up with TRBD1. V trimming: 3 bases; J trimming: 0 bases; junction bases outside the gene matches: 6. Germline-derived CDR1 and CDR2 are SGHRS and YFSETQ. The CDR3 has 15 amino acids.

The chain couples TRBV13 to TRBJ2-1, with D perhaps TRBD2 (6 bases). Germline V lookup: CDR1 PRHDT, CDR2 FYEKMQ (reference sequence). The ends were cut back, 1 base at V and 6 bases at J, with 10 bases in the middle. CDR3 length: 14 amino acids. The CDR3 protein is CASSLAGVGNEQFF. As DNA, the CDR3 is TGTGCCAGCAGCTTAGCGGGAGTCGGCAATGAGCAGTTCTTC.

This clone appeared once. The rearrangement joins TRBV28 to TRBJ2-2; 11 bases line up with TRBD2. The length of the CDR3 is 16 residues. Trimming cost V 4 bases and J 5 bases; bases outside gene matches: 6. Germline V lookup: CDR1 MDHEN, CDR2 SYDVKM. CDR3 DNA sequence: TGTGCCAGCAGTTCACTAGCGGGAGATGGGACCGGGGAGCTGTTTTTT. Amino acids: CASSSLAGDGTGELFF.

V gene TRBV28 combines with J gene TRBJ2-7, with 12 bases lining up with TRBD2. The CDR3 is 14 residues long. J gave up 7 bases and V 6 bases, and 7 bases lay outside the gene matches. Germline V gene lookup returns CDR1 MDHEN and CDR2 SYDVKM. In DNA, the CDR3 is TGTGCCAGCAGCCTAGCGGGAGGGTCTCGAGAGCAGTACTTC. Translation: CASSLAGGSREQYF.

J is TRBJ2-1 and V is TRBV27; the D gene is possibly TRBD2 (6 bases). Trimming cost V 7 bases and J 3 bases, with 13 bases left between them. The CDR3 length is 14 residues. CDR1 is MNHEY, CDR2 SMNVEV, per germline (reference sequence). CDR3 bases: TGTGCCAGCAAACCGACGGGAGACTACAATGAGCAGTTCTTC. As protein: CASKPTGDYNEQFF.

This chain connects TRBV6-1 to TRBJ1-5; D is ambiguous. The V gene lost 1 base and the J gene lost 5 bases, with 6 bases spanning the gap. The germline V gene encodes CDR1 MNHNS and CDR2 SASEGT. This CDR3 is 13 amino acids long. The CDR3, as DNA: TGTGCCAGCAGTGAAGTGTACTATCAGCCCCAGCATTTT. Translated: CASSEVYYQPQHF.

The V gene is TRBV6-1, the J gene TRBJ2-1, with D possibly matching TRBD1 (6 bases). Deletions cut 1 base from V and 4 bases from J, with 11 bases between. This CDR3 is built from 15 residues. In germline, CDR1 is MNHNS, CDR2 SASEGT. The chain's CDR3 is CASSEVRDTYNEQFF. The DNA of the CDR3 is TGTGCCAGCAGTGAAGTCCGGGACACTTACAATGAGCAGTTCTTC.

The rearrangement links TRBV11-3 to TRBJ2-1; 7 bases agree with TRBD2. Germline V CDR1 and CDR2: SGHNT, YENEEA. This CDR3 contains 17 residues. J gave up 5 bases and V 2 bases, and 12 bases lay outside the gene matches. This CDR3 reads CASSLSGRGSLNNEQFF. Here the CDR3 DNA reads TGTGCCAGCAGCTTAAGCGGGCGCGGGAGCCTCAACAATGAGCAGTTCTTC.

The chain's CDR3 is CASSLEPNTEAFF. CDR3 nucleotide sequence: TGCGCCAGCAGCTTGGAGCCGAACACTGAAGCTTTCTTT. The chain couples TRBV5-1 to TRBJ1-1, with D hard to call. V shed 0 bases and J shed 1 base, with 4 bases lying between them. Germline V gene data show CDR1 as SGHRS and CDR2 as YFSETQ. CDR3 length equals 13 residues.

The chain uses TRBV7-8 and TRBJ2-3, with a possible D match to TRBD1 (6 bases). Between the trimmed V and J ends, which lost 4 bases and 3 bases, there was a span of 11 bases. The CDR3 is made up of 14 amino acids. CDR1 is SGHVS, CDR2 FQNEAQ, per germline. DNA of the CDR3: TGTGCCAGCAGCTCCCGGCAGGGGACAGATACGCAGTATTTT. Amino acid sequence: CASSSRQGTDTQYF.

This clone turned up a few times. This chain uses TRBV6-6 with TRBJ1-4; D not certain. Germline V gene sequence: CDR1 MNHNY, CDR2 SVGAGI (reference sequence). CDR3 length: 13 residues. Trimming removed 4 bases from V and 8 bases from J, with 11 bases in between. In DNA form, the CDR3 reads TGTGCCAGCAGTTCGAGTTTAATGGAAAAACTGTTTTTT. Translation: CASSSSLMEKLFF.

This rearrangement joins TRBV29-1 to TRBJ2-2, with 8 bases aligning to TRBD1. J lost 7 bases, V lost 7 bases, and 5 bases had no gene match. The CDR3 contains 12 residues. Germline CDR1 is SQVTM and CDR2 is ANQGSEA. Here the CDR3 reads CSGQGSGGELFF. The DNA for the CDR3 is TGCAGCGGACAGGGGTCTGGCGGGGAGCTGTTTTTT.

Remarks on this clone: One end of the junction is discordant with germline, which a read error may explain. This chain uses TRBV15 with TRBJ2-7; 10 nucleotides agree with TRBD2. CDR1 is LNHNV and CDR2 is YYDKDF in the germline V gene (reference sequence). CDR3 length: 15 amino acids. The CDR3 DNA reads as TGTGCCACCAGCGCGAGGGGGACTAGCGACGAGGTGCTGCACTTC. Its protein product is CATSARGTSDEVLHF.

The chain is built from TRBV10-3 and TRBJ1-4, with 10 bases that match TRBD1. The junction had 10 bases not matched to a gene; V was cut back by 3 bases and J by 6 bases. From germline, CDR1 is ENHRY and CDR2 SYGVKD. The CDR3 loop spans 17 amino acids. CDR3 nucleotide sequence: TGTGCCATCAGTGATCCCTCACGCGGGACAGGGGATGAAAAACTGTTTTTT. Encoded protein: CAISDPSRGTGDEKLFF.

The chain links TRBV5-1 to TRBJ2-3; 14 bases are a match to TRBD2. This CDR3 has 16 residues. The J segment lost 4 bases and the V segment lost 4 bases, leaving 5 bases of the junction unmatched. Germline values: CDR1 SGHRS, CDR2 YFSETQ. CDR3 in DNA: TGCGCCAGCAGCAAAAGACTAGCGGGAGGGCCAGATACGCAGTATTTT. It is translated as CASSKRLAGGPDTQYF.

The chain is built from TRBV28 and TRBJ1-1; the D is unclear. Germline CDR1 reads MDHEN; CDR2 reads SYDVKM. The V end lost 5 bases, the J end lost 3 bases, and 13 bases lay between the germline ends. This CDR3 has 14 residues. CDR3 nucleotide sequence: TGTGCCAGCAGTGTGAGCGGTTTCGACACTGAAGCTTTCTTT. It translates to CASSVSGFDTEAFF.

The rearrangement uses TRBV10-3 and TRBJ2-2; TRBD2 aligns across 10 bases. Germline CDR1 is ENHRY and CDR2 is SYGVKD. There are 17 residues in the CDR3. After removal of 5 bases from V and 2 bases from J, the junction contained 8 bases not matched to a gene. The CDR3 here is CAISPSPSGGNTGELFF. CDR3 in DNA: TGTGCCATCAGTCCATCACCTAGCGGGGGAAACACCGGGGAGCTGTTTTTT.

This chain joins TRBV11-2 and TRBJ2-7, with 10 bases matching TRBD2. J lost 1 base, V lost 3 bases, and 6 bases had no gene match. Germline CDR1 reads SGHAT; CDR2 reads FQNNGV. This CDR3 has 16 amino acids. The chain's CDR3 is CASSFRRTSGSYEQYF. CDR3 nucleotide sequence: TGTGCCAGCAGCTTCCGTCGGACTAGCGGTTCCTACGAGCAGTACTTC.

This clone was observed once. This chain connects TRBV6-5 to TRBJ1-5; D is possibly TRBD1 (6 bases). The CDR3 totals 15 residues. Germline V gives CDR1 MNHEY, CDR2 SVGAGI. V gave up 6 bases and J gave up 5 bases, with 17 bases separating them. The CDR3 region has the DNA TGTGCCAGCAGGCAGAAGACAGGATCTTATCAGCCCCAGCATTTT. Translating gives CASRQKTGSYQPQHF.

The rearrangement links TRBV7-9 to TRBJ1-1; perhaps TRBD1 as D (6 bases). The germline V gene encodes CDR1 SEHNR and CDR2 FQNEAQ (reference sequence). The CDR3 runs to 14 residues. Trimming shortened V by 1 base and J by 5 bases, and 11 bases separated the two germline ends. In DNA form, the CDR3 reads TGTGCCAGCAGCTTAGTTATGGGGGCGACTGAAGCTTTCTTT. It codes for CASSLVMGATEAFF.

The chain has TRBV28 and TRBJ2-1; 9 bases agree with TRBD2. The CDR3 extends over 16 amino acids. Trimming took 2 bases from V and 8 from J; bases not matched to a gene: 10. Germline V gives CDR1 MDHEN, CDR2 SYDVKM. The CDR3 DNA sequence: TGTGCCAGCAGTTTACACCCGGCGGGAGGGGGAGATGAGCAGTTCTTC. It codes for CASSLHPAGGGDEQFF.